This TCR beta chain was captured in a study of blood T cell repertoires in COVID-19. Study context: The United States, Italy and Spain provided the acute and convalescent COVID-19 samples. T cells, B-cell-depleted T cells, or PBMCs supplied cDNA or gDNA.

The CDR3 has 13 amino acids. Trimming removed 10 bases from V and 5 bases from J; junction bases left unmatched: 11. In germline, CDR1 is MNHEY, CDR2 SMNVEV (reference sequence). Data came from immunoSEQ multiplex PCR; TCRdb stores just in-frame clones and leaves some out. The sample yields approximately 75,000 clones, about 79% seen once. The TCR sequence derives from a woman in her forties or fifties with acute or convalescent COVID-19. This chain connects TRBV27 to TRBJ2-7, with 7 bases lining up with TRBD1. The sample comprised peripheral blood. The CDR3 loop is CATQVGQRHEQYF. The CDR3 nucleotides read TGTGCCACCCAAGTGGGACAGAGACACGAGCAGTACTTC.